Sequencing of this TCR beta chain was carried out in a study of vaccination effects on CD4 cells after COVID-19. Study-level information: A median of 72 days separated the second dose and sampling.

When ten to eleven days of culture had elapsed, CD4+ T cells were isolated. Everyone in the study got two shots of either the BNT162b2 or mRNA-1273 vaccine. Both day 3 and day 7 saw half the medium replaced with IL-2 medium. As to this clone: No antigen is known for it.

The CDR3 contains 14 residues. Trimming pared 6 bases from V and 0 bases from J, leaving 9 bases between. CDR1 and CDR2 from the germline V gene are ENHRY and SYGVKD. Study-wide results and caveats: Early timepoints after infection were absent, and convalescent patients were few in the study. Infection- and vaccine-induced clones contracted markedly late after vaccination.

Generated by immunoSEQ multiplex PCR, the TCRdb table keeps only in-frame clones and is missing some. The sample records 66,000 or so clones, roughly 81% being singletons. This material consisted of CD4+ T cells from PBMCs cultured without peptide, taken after COVID-19 vaccination. This chain joins TRBV10-3 and TRBJ1-3; D gene ambiguous. The TCR originated in a human donor who received a COVID-19 vaccine. CDR3 amino acids: CAIRVPASGNTIYF. In DNA, the CDR3 is TGTGCCATCAGGGTACCAGCCTCTGGAAACACCATATATTTT.